The 16 T cell receptor beta chains below come from one sample, sequenced in a study of CD8 T cells in ankylosing spondylitis. TCRdb fed the 5' RACE reads into MiXCR, producing one record per CDR3 protein. The profile shows approximately 250,000 distinct CDR3 sequences, under 30% of them singletons. Specimen: blood, either unsorted or a sorted T cell fraction (not recorded which). The receptor set was obtained from a male donor with ankylosing spondylitis or in good health (not recorded which).

This clonotype was counted once. This chain connects TRBV2 to TRBJ1-1, with D hard to call. V was shortened by 1 base and J by 1 base, with 4 bases between the two germline ends. The CDR3 has 13 amino acids. CDR1 is SNHLY and CDR2 is FYNNEI in the germline V gene. The CDR3 nucleotides are TGTGCCAGCAGTGAAGAACAGAACACTGAAGCTTTCTTT. Its translation is CASSEEQNTEAFF.

The chain couples TRBV10-3 to TRBJ2-3; D perhaps matches TRBD1 (6 bases). This CDR3 region has 14 residues. V shed 8 bases and J shed 8 bases, with 20 bases lying between them. Germline CDR1 is ENHRY and CDR2 is SYGVKD. Here the CDR3 reads CAIGQGQGDSTQYF. DNA for the CDR3: TGTGCCATCGGTCAGGGGCAGGGAGATTCTACGCAGTATTTT.

This chain uses TRBV12-3 or TRBV12-4 with TRBJ2-2, with 10 positions matching TRBD2. Losses at the gene ends were 7 bases for V and 6 bases for J; bases not matched to a gene: 11. The CDR3 loop spans 16 amino acids. CDR3 in DNA: TGTGCCAGCACCGAGCGGGGGGGCCGAGGGGCCGGGGAGCTGTTTTTT. Its translation is CASTERGGRGAGELFF.

This clonotype was picked up many times. V and J are TRBV5-1 and TRBJ2-2; maybe TRBD1 (6 bases). This CDR3 contains 13 residues. CDR1 is SGHRS, CDR2 YFSETQ, per germline. Trimming left V 2 bases short and J 5 bases short, with 7 bases between. CDR3 bases: TGCGCCAGCAGCTTTACAGGGACCGGGGAGCTGTTTTTT. It yields the protein CASSFTGTGELFF.

This clonotype occurred many times. The chain is built from TRBV29-1 and TRBJ2-1, with 7 bases fitting TRBD1. V lost 7 bases to trimming and J lost 4 bases; unmatched junction nucleotides: 10. The CDR3 sequence is 14 residues long. CDR1 is SQVTM, CDR2 ANQGSEA, per germline. DNA for the CDR3: TGCAGCGGGGGGACCGGGACAGTTTACAATGAGCAGTTCTTC. Its protein product is CSGGTGTVYNEQFF.

This clonotype was seen ten or more times. The chain uses TRBV29-1 and TRBJ2-7; possible D gene TRBD1, 6 bases. This CDR3 spans 10 amino acids. Germline CDR1 is SQVTM and CDR2 is ANQGSEA. The V and J ends lost 7 bases and 8 bases respectively, with 12 bases between them. The CDR3 DNA reads as TGCAGCGCCGGGACACAGCAGCAGTACTTC. This codes for CSAGTQQQYF.

V usage is TRBV12-3 or TRBV12-4 and J usage is TRBJ2-1; D might be TRBD2 (6 bases). CDR3 length: 14 amino acids. V lost 10 bases to trimming and J lost 10 bases, with 23 bases between them. The CDR3 DNA is TGTGCCACCTCGGGACTTCCAATGGCCGAGGAGCAGTTCTTC. Translating it yields CATSGLPMAEEQFF.

This rearrangement joins TRBV5-6 to TRBJ2-1, with a possible D match to TRBD1 (6 bases). Germline assignment: CDR1 SGHDT and CDR2 YYEEEE. Trimming removed 8 bases from V and 4 bases from J, with 16 bases in between. The CDR3 totals 14 residues. CDR3 residues: CARSLGQGYNEQFF. DNA of the CDR3: TGTGCCAGGAGCCTGGGGCAGGGGTACAATGAGCAGTTCTTC.

This clonotype was seen many times. The genes are TRBV7-9 and TRBJ1-2; 11 nucleotides align to TRBD1. This CDR3 is 11 amino acids long. Trimming took 6 bases from V and 13 from J; bases not matched to a gene: 4. The germline gives CDR1 SEHNR, CDR2 FQNEAQ (reference sequence). CDR3 in amino acids: CASRRDRGFTF. CDR3 bases: TGTGCCAGCAGGCGGGACAGGGGGTTCACCTTC.

V is TRBV28 and J is TRBJ2-7, with D unresolved. CDR1 and CDR2 (germline): MDHEN, SYDVKM. The V end was cut by 7 bases, the J end by 2 bases, with 15 bases between. The CDR3 contains 14 residues. CDR3 coding DNA: TGTGCCAGCAACGTTCAGGAACAAACCTACGAGCAGTACTTC. Translating gives CASNVQEQTYEQYF.

This clonotype was observed a few times. The gene calls are TRBV7-9 and TRBJ2-7; TRBD2 agrees at 7 bases. The junction had 6 bases not matched to a gene; V was cut back by 5 bases and J by 5 bases. The CDR3 loop spans 13 amino acids. The V gene's germline CDR1 is SEHNR and CDR2 FQNEAQ (reference sequence). The DNA for the CDR3 is TGTGCCAGCAGCCGACTAGCCGCCGACGAGCAGTACTTC. Translated: CASSRLAADEQYF.

This clonotype occurred a few times. The J gene is TRBJ2-5, the V gene TRBV20-1; D tentatively reads TRBD1 or TRBD2 (6 bases each). V was pared by 0 bases and J by 1 base, with 15 bases between. The CDR3 spans 16 residues. Germline V gene lookup returns CDR1 DFQATT and CDR2 SNEGSKA (reference sequence). The CDR3 here is CSARDLGRGGQETQYF. The DNA for the CDR3 is TGCAGTGCTAGAGATCTCGGCAGGGGAGGCCAAGAGACCCAGTACTTC.

The chain carries TRBV12-3 or TRBV12-4 and TRBJ1-1; D is undetermined. This CDR3 is 15 amino acids long. V lost 0 bases and J lost 5, with 13 bases in between. The CDR3 loop is CASSLAARLGTEAFF. The CDR3 region has the DNA TGTGCCAGCAGTTTAGCGGCACGGTTGGGTACTGAAGCTTTCTTT.

This clonotype was detected only a few times. This chain uses TRBV20-1 with TRBJ2-1; 9 bases are shared with TRBD2. This CDR3 contains 15 residues. The V gene end was trimmed by 1 base and the J gene end by 5 bases; junction bases not matched to a gene: 6. Germline V gives CDR1 DFQATT, CDR2 SNEGSKA (reference sequence). DNA of the CDR3: TGCAGTGCTAGAGCCGTTAGCGGGGGAAACAATGAGCAGTTCTTC. Translating it yields CSARAVSGGNNEQFF.

This clonotype was recorded at least ten times. V is TRBV4-1 and J is TRBJ1-5, with D tentatively TRBD1 (5 bases). Germline CDR1 MGHRA, CDR2 YSYEKL. Trimming left V 4 bases short and J 5 bases short, with 15 bases between. The CDR3 covers 15 residues. CDR3 DNA sequence: TGCGCCAGCAGCCCGGGGCCCTTAAATTATCAGCCCCAGCATTTT. This sequence encodes CASSPGPLNYQPQHF.

This clonotype was seen at least ten times. This sequence joins TRBV20-1 and TRBJ1-1, with D tentatively TRBD1 (5 bases). CDR3 size: 12 residues. CDR1 is DFQATT and CDR2 is SNEGSKA in the germline V gene (reference sequence). Trimming took 6 bases from V and 3 from J, leaving 11 bases between them. The CDR3 coding sequence is TGCAGTGCGTCCGGGACGCACACTGAAGCTTTCTTT. Its translation: CSASGTHTEAFF.